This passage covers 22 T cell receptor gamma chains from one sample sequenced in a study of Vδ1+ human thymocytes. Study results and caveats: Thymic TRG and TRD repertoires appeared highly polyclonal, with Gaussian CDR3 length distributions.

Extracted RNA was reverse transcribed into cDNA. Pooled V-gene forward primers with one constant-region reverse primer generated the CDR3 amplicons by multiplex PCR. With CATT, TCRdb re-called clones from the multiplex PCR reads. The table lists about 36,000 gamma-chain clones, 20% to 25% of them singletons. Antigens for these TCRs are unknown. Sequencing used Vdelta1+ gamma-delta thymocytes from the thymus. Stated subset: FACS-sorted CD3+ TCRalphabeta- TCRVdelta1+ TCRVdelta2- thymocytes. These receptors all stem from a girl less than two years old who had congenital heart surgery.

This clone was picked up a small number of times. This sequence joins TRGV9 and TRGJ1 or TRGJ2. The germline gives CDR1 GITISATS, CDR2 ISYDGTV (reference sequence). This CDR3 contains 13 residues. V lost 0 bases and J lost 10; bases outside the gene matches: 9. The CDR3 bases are TGTGCCTTGTGGGAGGTGTCATATTGGAAGAAACTCTTT. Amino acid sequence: CALWEVSYWKKLF.

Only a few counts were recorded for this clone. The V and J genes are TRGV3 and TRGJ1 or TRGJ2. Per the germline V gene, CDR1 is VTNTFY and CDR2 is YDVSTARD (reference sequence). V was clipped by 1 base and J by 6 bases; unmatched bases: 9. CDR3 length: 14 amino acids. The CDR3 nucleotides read TGTGCCACCTGGGACAGCCATAGGAGTTATAAGAAACTCTTT. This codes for CATWDSHRSYKKLF.

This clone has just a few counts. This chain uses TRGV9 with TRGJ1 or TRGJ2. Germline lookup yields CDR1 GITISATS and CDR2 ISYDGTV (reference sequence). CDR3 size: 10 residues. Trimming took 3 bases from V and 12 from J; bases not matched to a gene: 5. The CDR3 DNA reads TGTGCCTTGTGGGAGAGAGCGAAACTCTTT. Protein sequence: CALWERAKLF.

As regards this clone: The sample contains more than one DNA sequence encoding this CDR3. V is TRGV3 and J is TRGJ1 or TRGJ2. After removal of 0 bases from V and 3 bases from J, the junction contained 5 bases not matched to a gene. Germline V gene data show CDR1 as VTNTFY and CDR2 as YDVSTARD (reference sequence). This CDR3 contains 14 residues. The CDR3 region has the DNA TGTGCCACCTGGGACAGGCGGCTTTATTATAAGAAACTCTTT. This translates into CATWDRRLYYKKLF.

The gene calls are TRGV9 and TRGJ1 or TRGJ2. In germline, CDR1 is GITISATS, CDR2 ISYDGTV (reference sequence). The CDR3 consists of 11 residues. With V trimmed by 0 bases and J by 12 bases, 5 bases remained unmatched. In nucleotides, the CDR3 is TGTGCCTTGTGGGAGGTGCACGCGAAACTCTTT. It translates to CALWEVHAKLF.

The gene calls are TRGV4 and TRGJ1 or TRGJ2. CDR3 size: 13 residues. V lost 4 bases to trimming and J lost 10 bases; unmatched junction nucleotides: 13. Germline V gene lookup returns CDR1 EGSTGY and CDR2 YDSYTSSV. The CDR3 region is CATWDRTSLKKLF. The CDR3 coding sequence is TGTGCCACCTGGGACCGAACTTCCCTAAAGAAACTCTTT.

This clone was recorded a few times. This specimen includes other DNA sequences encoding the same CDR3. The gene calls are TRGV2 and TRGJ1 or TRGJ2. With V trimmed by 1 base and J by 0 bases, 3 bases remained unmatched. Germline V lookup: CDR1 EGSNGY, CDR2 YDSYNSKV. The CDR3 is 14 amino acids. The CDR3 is CATWDGLNYYKKLF. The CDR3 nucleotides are TGTGCCACCTGGGACGGTTTGAATTATTATAAGAAACTCTTT.

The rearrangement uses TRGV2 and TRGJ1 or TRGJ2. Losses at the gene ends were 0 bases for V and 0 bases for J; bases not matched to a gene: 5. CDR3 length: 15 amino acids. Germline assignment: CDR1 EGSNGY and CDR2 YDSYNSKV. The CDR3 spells CATWDGTLNYYKKLF. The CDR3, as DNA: TGTGCCACCTGGGACGGGACTTTGAATTATTATAAGAAACTCTTT.

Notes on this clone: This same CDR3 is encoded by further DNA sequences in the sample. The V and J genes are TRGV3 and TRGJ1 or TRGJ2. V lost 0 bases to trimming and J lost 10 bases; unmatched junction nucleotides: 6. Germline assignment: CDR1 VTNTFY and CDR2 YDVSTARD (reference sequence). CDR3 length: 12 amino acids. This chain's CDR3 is CATWDRRNKKLF. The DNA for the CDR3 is TGTGCCACCTGGGACAGGCGCAACAAGAAACTCTTT.

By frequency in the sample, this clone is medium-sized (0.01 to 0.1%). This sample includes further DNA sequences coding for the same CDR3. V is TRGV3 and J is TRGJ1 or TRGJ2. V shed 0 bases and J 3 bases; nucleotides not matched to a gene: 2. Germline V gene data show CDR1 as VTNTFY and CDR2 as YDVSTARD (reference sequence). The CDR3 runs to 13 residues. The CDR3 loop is CATWDRPYYKKLF. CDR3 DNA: TGTGCCACCTGGGACAGGCCTTATTATAAGAAACTCTTT.

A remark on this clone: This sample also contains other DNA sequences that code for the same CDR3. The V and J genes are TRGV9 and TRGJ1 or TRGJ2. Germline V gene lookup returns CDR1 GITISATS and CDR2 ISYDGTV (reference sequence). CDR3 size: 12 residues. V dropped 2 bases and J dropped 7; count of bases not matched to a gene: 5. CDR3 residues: CALWEGSYKKLF. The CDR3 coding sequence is TGTGCCTTGTGGGAGGGTTCGTATAAGAAACTCTTT.

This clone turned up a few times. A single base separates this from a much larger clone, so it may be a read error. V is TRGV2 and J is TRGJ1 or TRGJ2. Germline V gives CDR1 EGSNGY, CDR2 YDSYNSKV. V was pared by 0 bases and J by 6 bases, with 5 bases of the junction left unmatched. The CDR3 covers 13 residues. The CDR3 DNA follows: TGTGCCACCTGGGACGGGCAGTTTTATAAGAAACTCTTT. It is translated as CATWDGQFYKKLF.

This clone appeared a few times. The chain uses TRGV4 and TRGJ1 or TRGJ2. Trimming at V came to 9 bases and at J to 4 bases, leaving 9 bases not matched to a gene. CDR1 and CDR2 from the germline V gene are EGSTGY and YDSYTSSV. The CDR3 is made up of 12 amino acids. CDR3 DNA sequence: TGTGCCACCCCCGACTACTATTATAAGAAACTCTTT. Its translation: CATPDYYYKKLF.

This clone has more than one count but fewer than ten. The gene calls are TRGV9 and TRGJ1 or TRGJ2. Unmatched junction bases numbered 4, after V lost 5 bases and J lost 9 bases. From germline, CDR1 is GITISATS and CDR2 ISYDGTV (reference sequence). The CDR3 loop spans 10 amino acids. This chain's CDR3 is CALWGLKKLF. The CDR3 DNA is TGTGCCTTGTGGGGGCTTAAGAAACTCTTT.

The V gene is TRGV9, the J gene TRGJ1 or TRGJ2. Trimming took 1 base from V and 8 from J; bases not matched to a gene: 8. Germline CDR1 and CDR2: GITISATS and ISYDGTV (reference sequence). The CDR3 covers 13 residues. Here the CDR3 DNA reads TGTGCCTTGTGGGAGGTCGGTCCGAATAAGAAACTCTTT. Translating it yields CALWEVGPNKKLF.

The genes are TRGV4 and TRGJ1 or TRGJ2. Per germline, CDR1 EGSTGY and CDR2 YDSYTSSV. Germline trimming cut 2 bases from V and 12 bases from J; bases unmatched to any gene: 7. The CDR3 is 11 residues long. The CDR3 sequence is CATWDDRTKLF. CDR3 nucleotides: TGTGCCACCTGGGATGACCGAACGAAACTCTTT.

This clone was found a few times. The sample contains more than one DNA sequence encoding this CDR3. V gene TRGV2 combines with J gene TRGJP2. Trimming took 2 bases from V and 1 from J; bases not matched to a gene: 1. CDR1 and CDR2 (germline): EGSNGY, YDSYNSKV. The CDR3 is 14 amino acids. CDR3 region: CATWDASSDWIKTF. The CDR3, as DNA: TGTGCCACCTGGGACGCTAGTAGTGATTGGATCAAGACGTTT.

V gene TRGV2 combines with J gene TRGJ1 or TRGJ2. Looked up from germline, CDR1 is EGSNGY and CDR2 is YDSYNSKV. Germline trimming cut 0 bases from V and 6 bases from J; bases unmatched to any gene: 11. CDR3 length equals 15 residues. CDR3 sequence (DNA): TGTGCCACCTGGGACGGGCTCGAGGGGGGTTATAAGAAACTCTTT. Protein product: CATWDGLEGGYKKLF.

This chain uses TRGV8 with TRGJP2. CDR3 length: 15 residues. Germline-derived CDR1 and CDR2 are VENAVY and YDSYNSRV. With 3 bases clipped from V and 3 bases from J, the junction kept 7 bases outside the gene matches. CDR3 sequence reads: CATWDQDGSDWIKTF. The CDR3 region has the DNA TGTGCCACCTGGGATCAAGATGGTAGTGATTGGATCAAGACGTTT.

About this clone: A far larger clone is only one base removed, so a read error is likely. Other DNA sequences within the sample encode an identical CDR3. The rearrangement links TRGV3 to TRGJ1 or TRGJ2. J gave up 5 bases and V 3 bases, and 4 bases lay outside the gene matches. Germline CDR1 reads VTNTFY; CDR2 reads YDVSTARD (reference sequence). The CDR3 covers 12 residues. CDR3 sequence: CATWDRHYKKLF. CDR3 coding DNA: TGTGCCACCTGGGACCGGCATTATAAGAAACTCTTT.

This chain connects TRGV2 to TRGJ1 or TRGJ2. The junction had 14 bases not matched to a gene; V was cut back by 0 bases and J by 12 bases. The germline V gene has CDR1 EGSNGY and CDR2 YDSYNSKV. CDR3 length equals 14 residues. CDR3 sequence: CATWDGLIRTGKLF. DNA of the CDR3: TGTGCCACCTGGGACGGGCTAATACGTACGGGGAAACTCTTT.

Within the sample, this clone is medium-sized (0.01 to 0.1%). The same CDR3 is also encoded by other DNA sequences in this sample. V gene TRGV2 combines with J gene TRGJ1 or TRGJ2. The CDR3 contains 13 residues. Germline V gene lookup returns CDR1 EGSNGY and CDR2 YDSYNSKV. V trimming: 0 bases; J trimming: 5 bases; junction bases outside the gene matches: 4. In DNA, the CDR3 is TGTGCCACCTGGGACGGGCCTCATTATAAGAAACTCTTT. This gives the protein CATWDGPHYKKLF.